Presented here are 21 T cell receptor beta chains from one specimen sequenced in a study of T cells in Graves' hyperthyroidism and ophthalmopathy. It was RNA transcripts that yielded the amplified TCR beta CDR3 regions. First-round RT-PCR targeting the TCR CDR3 was performed with the HTBI primer set. TCRdb itself ran the multiplex PCR reads through MiXCR, one entry per CDR3 protein. Altogether hundreds of thousands of distinct CDR3 sequences are present, 45% being singletons, with the ten largest covering less than 9%. Sequencing used peripheral blood or thyroid tissue (not recorded which). Source of these receptors: an adult man with Graves' disease, either hyperthyroidism or ophthalmopathy (not recorded which).

This clonotype appeared a few times. The V call is TRBV19, the J call TRBJ2-7; no clear D. The CDR3 has 16 residues. The V gene's germline CDR1 is LNHDA and CDR2 SQIVND (reference sequence). The V gene lost 0 bases and the J gene lost 1 base, with 13 bases spanning the gap. The CDR3 reads CASSIDLNSPSYEQYF. DNA of the CDR3: TGTGCCAGTAGTATAGATCTGAACAGTCCATCCTACGAGCAGTACTTC.

As to this clonotype: A read error may produce the germline difference seen at one junction end. The chain recombines TRBV20-1 with TRBJ2-2, with TRBD1 identical over 7 bases. There are 15 residues in the CDR3. Germline V gene data show CDR1 as DFQATT and CDR2 as SNEGSKA (reference sequence). The DNA of the CDR3 is TGCAGTGCTAGAGATACCGGGACAGCCGCCCCCGGGGAGCATTTT. It encodes CSARDTGTAAPGEHF.

At least ten counts were recorded for this clonotype. The chain joins TRBV12-3 or TRBV12-4 to TRBJ1-2; D not resolved. V lost 3 bases and J 8 bases, leaving 13 bases between the germline ends. CDR3 size: 13 residues. CDR3 region: CASSLGGIGGYTF. CDR3 DNA: TGTGCCAGCAGTTTGGGCGGGATCGGAGGCTACACCTTC.

This clonotype was seen ten or more times. The chain joins TRBV10-1 to TRBJ1-3, with 7 bases aligning to TRBD1. Germline values: CDR1 WNHNN, CDR2 SYGVQD (reference sequence). Losses at the gene ends were 3 bases for V and 0 bases for J; bases not matched to a gene: 2. The CDR3 spans 15 residues. The CDR3 nucleotides read TGCGCCAGCAGTGACGGACAGGCCTCTGGAAACACCATATATTTT. Its translation is CASSDGQASGNTIYF.

The V call is TRBV29-1, the J call TRBJ1-6, with a possible D match to TRBD1 (5 bases). CDR1 SQVTM and CDR2 ANQGSEA come from the germline V gene. Trimming took off 7 bases at V and 7 bases at J, with 14 bases between the two ends. This CDR3 is 13 amino acids long. The DNA for the CDR3 is TGCAGCGCATCGGGACGGGACAATTCACCCCTCCACTTT. Protein: CSASGRDNSPLHF.

The chain has TRBV7-9 and TRBJ1-1, with 7 nucleotides matching TRBD1. Germline V gives CDR1 SEHNR, CDR2 FQNEAQ (reference sequence). The CDR3 spans 15 residues. The V gene end was trimmed by 7 bases and the J gene end by 4 bases; junction bases not matched to a gene: 12. The CDR3 sequence is CASTWVRQGPTEAFF. The CDR3, as DNA: TGTGCCAGCACGTGGGTTAGACAGGGACCCACTGAAGCTTTCTTT.

In the case of this clonotype: This may be a read error: a much more frequent sequence differs by one nucleotide. The chain employs TRBV7-8 and TRBJ1-6; no reliable D call. The CDR3 contains 13 residues. Per the germline V gene, CDR1 is SGHVS and CDR2 is FQNEAQ. This CDR3 is CAGSLGFVAPLHF. The CDR3 DNA is TGTGCCGGCAGCTTAGGTTTCGTTGCACCCCTCCACTTT.

The table lists this clonotype with many counts. The chain employs TRBV6-5 and TRBJ1-1, with D unclear. Between the trimmed V and J ends, which lost 2 bases and 1 base, there was a span of 8 bases. The CDR3 spans 14 residues. Germline V CDR1 and CDR2: MNHEY, SVGAGI. Here the CDR3 reads CASSYHDTNTEAFF. The CDR3 DNA reads as TGTGCCAGCAGTTACCATGACACGAACACTGAAGCTTTCTTT.

The chain joins TRBV7-9 to TRBJ1-1, with 8 bases that match TRBD1. Losses at the gene ends were 3 bases for V and 5 bases for J; bases not matched to a gene: 8. Germline V gene data show CDR1 as SEHNR and CDR2 as FQNEAQ (reference sequence). The CDR3 totals 15 residues. The CDR3, as DNA: TGTGCCAGCAGCTTGGCCAACAGGGGGGGGACTGAAGCTTTCTTT. The encoded protein is CASSLANRGGTEAFF.

For this clonotype: A much bigger clone sits one base away, suggesting this may be a read error. The chain has TRBV29-1 and TRBJ1-1; D possibly corresponds to TRBD1 (5 bases). Trimming cost V 5 bases and J 3 bases, with 16 bases left between them. This CDR3 is 14 amino acids long. CDR1 is SQVTM, CDR2 ANQGSEA, per germline. The CDR3 reads CSVLEGCLDTEAFF. CDR3 bases: TGCAGCGTTCTCGAGGGGTGCCTCGACACTGAAGCTTTCTTT.

CDR3 nucleotide sequence: TGTGCCAGCAGCTTAGGTGGAGGACAGGGGGCTCGGGCCGGGGAGCTGTTTTTT. This translates into CASSLGGGQGARAGELFF. This sequence joins TRBV7-8 and TRBJ2-2; 11 nucleotides match TRBD1. The CDR3 runs to 18 residues. Germline CDR1 SGHVS, CDR2 FQNEAQ. V lost 1 base and J lost 6; bases outside the gene matches: 10.

This clonotype was found many times. This chain uses TRBV24-1 with TRBJ1-2; 9 bases agree with TRBD1. V trimming: 4 bases; J trimming: 3 bases; junction bases outside the gene matches: 14. CDR1 is KGHDR, CDR2 SFDVKD, per germline. CDR3 size: 18 residues. CDR3: CATSDASPGQGLDYGYTF. DNA of the CDR3: TGTGCCACCAGTGACGCCAGTCCGGGACAGGGTTTGGACTATGGCTACACCTTC.

This clonotype came up a few times. The rearrangement links TRBV7-8 to TRBJ2-7; either TRBD1 or TRBD2 may supply D (5 bases each). This CDR3 spans 11 amino acids. V dropped 8 bases and J dropped 10 bases, with 15 bases sitting between them. Germline V gene sequence: CDR1 SGHVS, CDR2 FQNEAQ. The CDR3: CASSRDREQYF. As DNA, the CDR3 is TGTGCCAGCTCACGGGACCGGGAACAGTACTTC.

J is TRBJ2-7 and V is TRBV2; TRBD1 might be the D (5 bases). This CDR3 is 16 amino acids long. Between the trimmed V and J ends, which lost 1 base and 0 bases, there was a span of 13 bases. Germline loops: CDR1 SNHLY, CDR2 FYNNEI. CDR3 nucleotides: TGTGCCAGCAGTGAAGTAAGGGGTCAGATCTCCTACGAGCAGTACTTC. Translating gives CASSEVRGQISYEQYF. The full variable domain, with the rest looked up from reference TRBV2 and TRBJ2-7, is EPEVTQTPSHQVTQMGQEVILRCVPISNHLYFYWYRQILGQKVEFLVSFYNNEISEKSEIFDDQFSVERPDGSNFTLKIRSTKLEDSAMYFCASSEVRGQISYEQYFGPGTRLTVT.

This clonotype was picked up a small number of times. The chain carries TRBV14 and TRBJ2-7, with 7 bases aligning to TRBD2. V was clipped by 0 bases and J by 6 bases; unmatched bases: 5. CDR3 length: 14 residues. Germline lookup yields CDR1 SGHDN and CDR2 FVKESK. The CDR3 DNA is TGTGCCAGCAGCCAAGATGGGGGAGGGCGCGAGCAGTACTTC. This encodes CASSQDGGGREQYF.

The V and J genes are TRBV7-9 and TRBJ1-1, with D maybe TRBD1 (6 bases). CDR1 SEHNR and CDR2 FQNEAQ come from the germline V gene (reference sequence). The CDR3 contains 14 residues. The germline V and J ends were trimmed by 5 bases and 0 bases, with 10 bases remaining between them. CDR3 region: CASSIQGMNTEAFF. The CDR3 DNA reads TGTGCCAGCAGCATACAGGGTATGAACACTGAAGCTTTCTTT.

V usage is TRBV20-1 and J usage is TRBJ2-5; TRBD1 is a possible D gene (6 bases). The CDR3 covers 17 residues. Trimming stripped 6 bases from V and 6 bases from J, with 29 bases between. Germline assignment: CDR1 DFQATT and CDR2 SNEGSKA (reference sequence). The CDR3 region is CSARTDSGLDSKKTQYF. The CDR3 nucleotides are TGCAGTGCCAGGACTGACTCCGGACTGGACAGCAAGAAGACCCAGTACTTC.

The chain links TRBV7-6 to TRBJ2-2; TRBD2 matches at 9 bases. Trimming at V came to 2 bases and at J to 0 bases, leaving 4 bases not matched to a gene. CDR1 and CDR2 (germline): SGHVS, FNYEAQ. This CDR3 has 17 amino acids. The CDR3 nucleotides are TGTGCCAGCAGCTTAAGGTCTAGCGGGGCGAACACCGGGGAGCTGTTTTTT. Protein sequence: CASSLRSSGANTGELFF.

This clonotype was detected once. Relative to the germline gene, one junction end is altered; a read error may explain this. The V call is TRBV12-3 or TRBV12-4, the J call TRBJ1-6, with a weak D call TRBD1 (6 bases). The CDR3 totals 13 residues. The CDR3 loop reads CAISQQGNSPLHF. The CDR3 DNA reads as TGTGCCATCAGTCAACAGGGAAATTCACCCCTCCACTTT.

The gene calls are TRBV5-1 and TRBJ1-1, with TRBD1 matching over 8 bases. The CDR3 runs to 14 residues. The junction had 5 bases not matched to a gene; V was cut back by 2 bases and J by 5 bases. Per the germline V gene, CDR1 is SGHRS and CDR2 is YFSETQ. The CDR3 DNA is TGCGCCAGCAGCTTCCACAGGGGGGAGACTGAAGCTTTCTTT. It translates to CASSFHRGETEAFF.

The sample holds many counts of this clonotype. The CDR3 nucleotides read TGCAGCGTCCCCAGACAGGGGTCCTACGAGCAGTACTTC. Protein product: CSVPRQGSYEQYF. The chain links TRBV29-1 to TRBJ2-7; 8 bases fit TRBD1. Germline V gene sequence: CDR1 SQVTM, CDR2 ANQGSEA. The ends lost 6 bases at V and 1 base at J; junction bases unmatched: 5. This CDR3 has 13 amino acids.